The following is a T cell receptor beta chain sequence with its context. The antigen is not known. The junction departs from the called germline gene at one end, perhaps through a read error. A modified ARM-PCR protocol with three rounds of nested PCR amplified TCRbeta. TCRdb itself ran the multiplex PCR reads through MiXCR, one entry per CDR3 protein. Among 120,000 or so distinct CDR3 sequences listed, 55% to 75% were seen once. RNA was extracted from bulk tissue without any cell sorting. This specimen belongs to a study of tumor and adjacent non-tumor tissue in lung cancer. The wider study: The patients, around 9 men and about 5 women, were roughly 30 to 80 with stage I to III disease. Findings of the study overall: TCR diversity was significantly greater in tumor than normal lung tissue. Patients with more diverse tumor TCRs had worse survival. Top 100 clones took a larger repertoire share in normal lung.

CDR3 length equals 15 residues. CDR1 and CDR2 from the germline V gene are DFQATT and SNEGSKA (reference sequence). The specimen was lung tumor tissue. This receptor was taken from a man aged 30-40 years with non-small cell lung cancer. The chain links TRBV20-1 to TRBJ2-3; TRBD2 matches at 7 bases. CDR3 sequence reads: CIARDFGGSIDTQYF. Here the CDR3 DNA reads TGCATTGCTAGAGATTTTGGCGGGAGCATTGATACGCAATATTTT.